What follows describes a single T cell receptor (beta chain). Its antigen has not been determined. No quality values exist for individual bases; no much larger clone is one base distant. Participants in the prospective study were aged about 18 to 89 years, lived in some 24 United States geographic areas, and enrolled through a virtual design. To assign participants to cohorts, the prospective study relied on clinical history that participants themselves reported in a screening survey and a study questionnaire. Mobile phlebotomists in the prospective study collected whole blood, serum and a nasopharyngeal or oropharyngeal swab from every participant. Prospective study participants could optionally give additional blood draws and questionnaires over an approximately 2-month period. Blood samples from the prospective study were shipped frozen or at room temperature prior to DNA extraction. This specimen comes from a study of blood T cell repertoires in COVID-19 (dated by TCRdb to about 2020). For context, the study as a whole: Samples from collaborators originated in the United States, Italy and Spain and spanned both the acute and convalescent phases of COVID-19. Nearly every sample came with metadata listing a de-identified subject ID, COVID-19 status, age in years and sex. The repertoires were released in a freely available public database meant as a resource for research on the immune response to SARS-CoV-2. Samples were obtained from the ongoing ImmuneRACE study (first 160 participants) and from over a thousand subjects provided by 6 global collaborators. The dataset comprised deeply sampled blood TCRbeta repertoires from subjects exposed to, actively infected with, or recovered from COVID-19. The prospective study material was composed of cDNA or gDNA derived from T cells, B-cell-depleted T cells, or PBMCs. Where HLA class I and class II types were available, the types were taken from metadata supplied by the sample provider, not from assay-based typing. Overall results and qualifications from the work: The quantity of clinical and demographic metadata differed by source and by participant and was supplied without curation.

TCRbeta CDR3 regions were amplified from genomic DNA by means of the immunoSEQ Assay, a bias-controlled multiplex PCR. The authors processed their data as follows. The number of nucleated cells in each sample was estimated by amplification of reference gene primers within the assay. To quantify the absolute abundance of each unique TCRbeta CDR3 rearrangement, sequence reads were collapsed and filtered. Productive Simpson clonality was computed per sample as the square root of Simpson's diversity index over productive rearrangements. TCRdb re-hosts the immuneACCESS table, in-frame sequences only. Its copies lack some clones; in the studies checked, an unresolved V gene accounts for under half of them, and the cause for the rest is not known. V and J calls and clone size are those listed in that table; D and trimming were worked out from the DNA. This sample holds about 440,000 clones; 87% were observed only once. Around 1.8% of the sample is held by the ten biggest clonotypes.

Including cysteine and phenylalanine, the CDR3 has 13 amino acids. Left in the record is the CDR3 DNA by itself, 39 bases read in frame from the first base. The germline V gene (reference sequence) provides CDR1 LNHNV and CDR2 YYDKDF. Trimming takes 5 bases from V and 0 bases from J, and the germline ends sit 7 bases apart. The chain is assembled from TRBV15 and TRBJ1-1, with a tentative D gene TRBD1 over 6 matching bases. The TCR originated in a woman aged 18-29 years with acute COVID-19. Material for sequencing was PBMCs or T cells enriched from blood (not recorded which). Read as DNA, the sequence is TGTGCCACCAGCCAGGGGCTGAACACTGAAGCTTTCTTT. This is translated as CATSQGLNTEAFF.